The rows below give T cell receptor beta chains drawn from one sample of a study of long-term antiretroviral therapy in people with HIV. This table comes from immunoSEQ multiplex PCR, and its TCRdb copy is limited to in-frame clones, with some not included. This table has under 45,000 clones, about 85% appearing once. The sample was unsorted PBMCs, taken 2.7 to 2.9 years before starting antiretroviral therapy. These receptors were collected from a woman aged 25-40 years with HIV. Both conserved end residues are part of each CDR3. D genes are given only for firm matches. The size of a clone is reported for some rows only, either as once, few or many, or as a class for expanded clones.

abundance	v_gene	d_gene	j_gene	len	CDR3nt	CDR3aa
NA	TRBV2	NA	TRBJ1-1	14	TGTGCCAGCAGTGGGGCAGGTACGGGGTCTGAAGCTTTCTTT	CASSGAGTGSEAFF
once	TRBV4-2	TRBD1	TRBJ2-1	13	TGTGCCAGCACCACAGGGGACTACAATGAGCAGTTCTTC	CASTTGDYNEQFF
few	TRBV13	NA	TRBJ1-2	15	TGTGCCAGCAGCTCTGCCCTAACGGGGAACTATGGCTACACCTTC	CASSSALTGNYGYTF
NA	TRBV7-2	TRBD1	TRBJ1-2	17	TGTGCCAGCAGCCCGACAGGGGGTGGCCCAAACTACTATGGCTACACCTTC	CASSPTGGGPNYYGYTF
NA	TRBV30	NA	TRBJ1-4	12	TGTGCCTGGAGGGACCGTCATGAAAAACTGTTTTTT	CAWRDRHEKLFF
NA	TRBV10-3	NA	TRBJ1-3	15	TGTGCCATCAGTGGTGAAGGTTCGGCTGGAAACACCATATATTTT	CAISGEGSAGNTIYF
NA	TRBV14	NA	TRBJ1-5	13	TGTGCCAGCAGCCAAGGAGGCAATCAGCCCCAGCATTTT	CASSQGGNQPQHF
NA	TRBV29-1	NA	TRBJ1-1	11	TGCAGCTGTACGGTGAACACTGAAGCTTTCTTT	CSCTVNTEAFF
NA	TRBV27	NA	TRBJ1-6	12	TGTGCCAGCTCTCACCCAGATTCACCCCTCCACTTT	CASSHPDSPLHF
NA	TRBV5-1	TRBD1	TRBJ2-2	18	TGCGCCAGCAGCTCCGGGACAGGTGGTGTTAAAAGGACCGGGGAGCTGTTTTTT	CASSSGTGGVKRTGELFF
NA	TRBV7-8	NA	TRBJ1-1	16	TGTGCCAGCAGCTTGGGAGGGATGGGTGTATGGACTGAAGCTTTCTTT	CASSLGGMGVWTEAFF
NA	TRBV7-3	TRBD1	TRBJ2-7	14	TGTGCCAGCAGCCCTCGCGCAGGGGGCCACGAGCAGTACTTC	CASSPRAGGHEQYF
NA	TRBV4-2	TRBD1	TRBJ2-1	17	TGTGCCAGCAGCCAGAACCCGGGACAGGGAATTTACAATGAGCAGTTCTTC	CASSQNPGQGIYNEQFF
few	TRBV5-5	NA	TRBJ1-1	14	TGTGCCAGCAGCTTGGATCCGGGAGGCACTGAAGCTTTCTTT	CASSLDPGGTEAFF
NA	TRBV19	NA	TRBJ1-2	14	TGTGCCAGTAGTATAGGGGACTGGGGCTATGGCTACACCTTC	CASSIGDWGYGYTF
NA	TRBV5-4	TRBD2	TRBJ2-2	17	TGTGCCAGCAGCTCCGGACTAGCGGGGGCCAACACCGGGGAGCTGTTTTTT	CASSSGLAGANTGELFF
NA	TRBV9	NA	TRBJ1-6	17	TGTGCCAGCAGCCTGGGGGACCTGAGCTCCTATAATTCACCCCTCCACTTT	CASSLGDLSSYNSPLHF
NA	TRBV6-1	NA	TRBJ1-5	16	TGTGCCAGCAGTGAAGCGAAGGGCAGGAGCAATCAGCCCCAGCATTTT	CASSEAKGRSNQPQHF
NA	TRBV18	TRBD1	TRBJ2-6	16	TGTGCCAGCTCACCAGGGACAGTCTCTGGGGCCAACGTCCTGACTTTC	CASSPGTVSGANVLTF
NA	TRBV5-6	NA	TRBJ1-1	13	TGTGCCAGCAGCTCGGACCCGGGCACTGAAGCTTTCTTT	CASSSDPGTEAFF
NA	TRBV6-5	NA	TRBJ2-3	13	TGTGCCAGCCGCAGGGGCATAGCAGATACGCAGTATTTT	CASRRGIADTQYF
NA	TRBV7-6	NA	TRBJ2-5	13	TGTGCCAGCAGCCGCGGACTACAAGAGACCCAGTACTTC	CASSRGLQETQYF
NA	TRBV6-1	NA	TRBJ1-1	12	TGTGCCAGCAGTGAAGCTAACACTGAAGCTTTCTTT	CASSEANTEAFF
once	TRBV15	TRBD2	TRBJ2-7	15	TGTGCCACCAGCAGCCAGCGGGGGGAGACCTACGAGCAGTACTTC	CATSSQRGETYEQYF
NA	TRBV6-5	TRBD1	TRBJ1-2	14	TGTGCCAGCAGTCCCGGGACAGGGGCCTATGGCTACACCTTC	CASSPGTGAYGYTF
NA	TRBV5-1	TRBD1	TRBJ1-1	20	TGCGCCAGCAGCTTGGGGGACCCAGGACGGGCAGGGGGTTGGTACACTGAAGCTTTCTTT	CASSLGDPGRAGGWYTEAFF
NA	TRBV2	NA	TRBJ2-7	13	TGTGCCAGCAGTGGGTCCAGGGGTTGGGAGCAGTACTTC	CASSGSRGWEQYF
once	TRBV11-2	TRBD2	TRBJ2-7	14	TGTGCCAGCAGCTTCACTAGCGGGGGCTACGAGCAGTACTTC	CASSFTSGGYEQYF
few	TRBV5-1	NA	TRBJ1-2	14	TGCGCCAGCAGCTCGGACATCGCGAACTATGGCTACACCTTC	CASSSDIANYGYTF